This TCR beta chain was sequenced in a study of T cell responses to AZD1222 COVID-19 vaccine. Regarding the study as a whole: White British donors predominated, females outnumbered males, and clonal diversity was possibly underestimated. Along spike, vaccine-associated CD4 TCRs were found throughout, with dominance at 160-218 and 743-854. Baseline seropositivity characterized only six AZD1222 recipients.

Germline V CDR1 and CDR2: WNHNN, SYGVQD (reference sequence). The V end was cut by 0 bases, the J end by 10 bases, with 10 bases between. The CDR3 length is 13 residues. Comment on this clone: Its antigen is unknown.

Repertoires were generated with immunoSEQ multiplex PCR, while TCRdb's copy carries only in-frame clones and drops some. The data contain 65,000 to 75,000 clones, about 78% of them seen just once; the ten biggest clones take up roughly 50%. The source was peripheral blood, collected 28 days after the second AZD1222 dose. The chain carries TRBV10-1 and TRBJ2-1; D is ambiguous. The origin of this receptor is an adult who received the AZD1222 COVID-19 vaccine. The CDR3 DNA reads as TGCGCCAGCAGTGAGTCGAGGCCCGCCGAGCAGTTCTTC. It encodes CASSESRPAEQFF.